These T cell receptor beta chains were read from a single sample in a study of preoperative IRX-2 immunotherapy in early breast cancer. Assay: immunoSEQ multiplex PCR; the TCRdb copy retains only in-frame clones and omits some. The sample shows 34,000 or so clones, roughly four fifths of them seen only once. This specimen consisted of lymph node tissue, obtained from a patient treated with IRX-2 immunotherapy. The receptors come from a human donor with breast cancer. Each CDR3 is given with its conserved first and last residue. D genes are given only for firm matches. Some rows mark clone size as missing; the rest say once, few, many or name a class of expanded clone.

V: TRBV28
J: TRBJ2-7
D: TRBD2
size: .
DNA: TGTGCCAGCAGTTTTGGAGGGGTACTAGCGGGGAGACTCTACGAGCAGTACTTC
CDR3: CASSFGGVLAGRLYEQYF

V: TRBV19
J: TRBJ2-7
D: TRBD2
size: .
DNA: TGTGCCAGTAGTATAGCCGCTAGCGGGGGCTACGAGCAGTACTTC
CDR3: CASSIAASGGYEQYF

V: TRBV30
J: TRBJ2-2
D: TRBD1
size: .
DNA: TGTGCCTGGAGTTGGACAGGGGGTTTCACCGGGGAGCTGTTTTTT
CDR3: CAWSWTGGFTGELFF

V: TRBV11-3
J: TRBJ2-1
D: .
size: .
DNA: TGTGCCAGCAGCTTAGGGCTACTAGCCACGGTTCCCCTCAATGAGCAGTTCTTC
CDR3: CASSLGLLATVPLNEQFF

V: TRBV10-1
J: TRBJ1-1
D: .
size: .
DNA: TGCGCCAGCAGTGAGTCGAAGATTTTGTCCCGGAACACTGAAGCTTTCTTT
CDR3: CASSESKILSRNTEAFF

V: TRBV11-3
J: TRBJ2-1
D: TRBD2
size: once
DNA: TGTGCCAGCAGCCCGGCGAGTAGCGGGGGTGATGAGCAGTTCTTC
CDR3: CASSPASSGGDEQFF

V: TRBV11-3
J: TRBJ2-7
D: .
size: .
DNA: TGTGCCAGCAGCTTGGCGTCACAGGGTTCCTACGAGCAGTACTTC
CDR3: CASSLASQGSYEQYF

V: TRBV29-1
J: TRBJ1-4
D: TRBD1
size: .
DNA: TGCAGCGTTGAAGATCAGGGGGTTAGAAAACTGTTTTTT
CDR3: CSVEDQGVRKLFF

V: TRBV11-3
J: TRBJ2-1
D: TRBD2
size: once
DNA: TGTGCCAGCAGCCTAAATCAGCGGGGGGACAATGAGCAGTTCTTC
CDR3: CASSLNQRGDNEQFF

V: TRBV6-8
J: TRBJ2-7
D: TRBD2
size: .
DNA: TGTGCCAGCAGTTACTCGGTAGCGGGAGTTCTCGAGCAGTACTTC
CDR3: CASSYSVAGVLEQYF

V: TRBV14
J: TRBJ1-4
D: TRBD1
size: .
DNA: TGTGCCAGCAGCCAAAATCCCTGGGACAGAAAACTGTTTTTT
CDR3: CASSQNPWDRKLFF

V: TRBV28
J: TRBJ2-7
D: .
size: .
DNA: TGTGCCAGCAGTTTGGCAGGGAGGTACGAGCAGTACTTC
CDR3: CASSLAGRYEQYF

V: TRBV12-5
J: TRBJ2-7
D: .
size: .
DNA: TGTGCCAGCACCGGTACGGGGGACAGCTCCTACGAGCAGTACTTC
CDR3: CASTGTGDSSYEQYF

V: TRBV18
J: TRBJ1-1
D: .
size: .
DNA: TGTGCCAGCTCATACAGGGTCGGAACTGAAGCTTTCTTT
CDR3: CASSYRVGTEAFF

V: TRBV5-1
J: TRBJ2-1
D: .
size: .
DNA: TGCGCCAGCAGCTTCCCCGGAGAGGGAACGCACTCCTACAATGAGCAGTTCTTC
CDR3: CASSFPGEGTHSYNEQFF

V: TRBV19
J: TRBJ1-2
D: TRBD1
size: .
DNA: TGTGCCAGTAAGTGGGACAGGGGGATTGATGGCTACACCTTC
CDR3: CASKWDRGIDGYTF

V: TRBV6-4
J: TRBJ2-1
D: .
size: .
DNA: TGTGCCAGCAGTGAGTTCTGGGACTCCGATGAGCAGTTCTTC
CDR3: CASSEFWDSDEQFF

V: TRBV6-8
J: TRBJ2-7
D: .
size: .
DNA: TGTGCCAGCAGTGGGCGGTACAGGGTAGCCTCCTTCTCCTACGAGCAGTACTTC
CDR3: CASSGRYRVASFSYEQYF

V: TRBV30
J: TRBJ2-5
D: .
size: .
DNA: TGTGCCTGGGCGGTAAACCCGGAGACCCAGTACTTC
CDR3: CAWAVNPETQYF

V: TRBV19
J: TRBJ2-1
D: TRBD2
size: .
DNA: TGTGCCAGTAGTAATCCACTAGCGGTGTACAATGAGCAGTTCTTC
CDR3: CASSNPLAVYNEQFF

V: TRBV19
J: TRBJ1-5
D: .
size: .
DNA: TGTGCCAGTGAGAAACAGGGCTTCAATCAGCCCCAGCATTTT
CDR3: CASEKQGFNQPQHF

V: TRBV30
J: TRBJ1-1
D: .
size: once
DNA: TGTGCCTGGAATAGGGTAAATGAAGCTTTCTTT
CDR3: CAWNRVNEAFF

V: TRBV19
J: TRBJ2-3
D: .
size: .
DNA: TGTGCCAGTAGTATTGTCACTCCGGGGGGCTCAGATACGCAGTATTTT
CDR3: CASSIVTPGGSDTQYF

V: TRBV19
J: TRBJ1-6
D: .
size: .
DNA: TGTGCCAGTAGCCCAATTACAGATGGGAATTCACCCCTCCACTTT
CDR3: CASSPITDGNSPLHF

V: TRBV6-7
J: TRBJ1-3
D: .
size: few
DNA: TGTGCCAGCAGCCTTGACTCTGGAAACACCATATATTTT
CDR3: CASSLDSGNTIYF

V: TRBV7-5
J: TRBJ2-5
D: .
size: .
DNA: TGTGCCAGCAGCTTAGCGCTCGTGGGAGAGACCCAGTACTTC
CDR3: CASSLALVGETQYF

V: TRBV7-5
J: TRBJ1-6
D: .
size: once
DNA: TGTGCCAGCAGCGAGGGAACAGCCTATAATTCACCCCTCCACTTT
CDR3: CASSEGTAYNSPLHF

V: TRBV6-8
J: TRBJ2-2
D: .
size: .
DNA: TGTGCCAGTGTATCTGGGACGGGAGAAGGCTCCGGGGAGCTGTTTTTT
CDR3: CASVSGTGEGSGELFF

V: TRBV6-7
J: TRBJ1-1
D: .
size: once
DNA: TGTGCCAGCAGTGAGTACACTGAAGCTTTCTTT
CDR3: CASSEYTEAFF

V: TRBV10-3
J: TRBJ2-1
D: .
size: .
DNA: TGTGCCAGCGCAAAGGTGAACAATGAGCAGTTCTTC
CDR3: CASAKVNNEQFF

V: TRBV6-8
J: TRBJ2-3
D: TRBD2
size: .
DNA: TGTGCCAGCAGTTACCCGGGTCTAGCGGGGGATTCTGATACGCAGTATTTT
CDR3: CASSYPGLAGDSDTQYF

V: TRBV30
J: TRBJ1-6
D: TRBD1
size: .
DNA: TGTGCCTGGAGTCTCGAACAGGGGAATTCACCCCTCCACTTT
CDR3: CAWSLEQGNSPLHF

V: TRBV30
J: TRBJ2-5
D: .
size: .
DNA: TGTGCCTGGAGTCAGGGAGCCAGCCCGAAAGAGACCCAGTACTTC
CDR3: CAWSQGASPKETQYF

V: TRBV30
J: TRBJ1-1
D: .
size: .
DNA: TGTGCCTGGAGTGCCCGGGGTCTAGCCACTGAAGCTTTCTTT
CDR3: CAWSARGLATEAFF

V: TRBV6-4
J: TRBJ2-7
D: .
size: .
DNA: TGTGCCAGCAGTCCGGGGCAGGGCATTAGCTACGAGCAGTACTTC
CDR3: CASSPGQGISYEQYF

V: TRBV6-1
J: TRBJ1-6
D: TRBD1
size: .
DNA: TGTGCCAGCAGTGAAGCCGGATACTGGACAGGGGGGAATTCGGCCCTCCACTTT
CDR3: CASSEAGYWTGGNSALHF

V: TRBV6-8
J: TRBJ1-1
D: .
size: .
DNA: TGTGCCAGCAGCCCCGTTTTCACTGAAGCTTTCTTT
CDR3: CASSPVFTEAFF

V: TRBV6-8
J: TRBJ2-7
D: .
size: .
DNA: TGTGCCAGCAGTAACGTCTTGAGGGAGCAGTACTTC
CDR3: CASSNVLREQYF

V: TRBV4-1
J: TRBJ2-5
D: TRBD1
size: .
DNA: TGCGCCAGCAGCCAAGAGCCGGACAGGGGAGGGACCCAGTACTTC
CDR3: CASSQEPDRGGTQYF

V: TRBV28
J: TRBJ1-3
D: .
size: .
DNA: TGTGCCAGCAGTTTTACCGCAGCTGGAAACACCATATATTTT
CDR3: CASSFTAAGNTIYF

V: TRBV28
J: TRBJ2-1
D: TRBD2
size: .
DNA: TGTGCCACCAGGCGGGAACTTAGCGGGGGGAGGGATAGGACTAGTAATGAGCAGTTCTTC
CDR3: CATRRELSGGRDRTSNEQFF

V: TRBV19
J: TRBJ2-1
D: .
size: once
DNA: TGTGCCAGTAAGGGGGGTGACAGGGACAATGAGCAGTTCTTC
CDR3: CASKGGDRDNEQFF

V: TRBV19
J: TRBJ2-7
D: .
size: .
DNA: TGTGCCAGTAGTAAACCCGGCACAATCACCTACGAGCAGTACTTC
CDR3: CASSKPGTITYEQYF

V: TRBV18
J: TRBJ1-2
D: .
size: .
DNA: TGTGCCAGCTCACCAGAGGTCCTAGCTAACTATGGCTACACCTTC
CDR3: CASSPEVLANYGYTF

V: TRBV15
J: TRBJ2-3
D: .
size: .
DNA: TGTGCCACCAGTAGTAACGGACGCACAGATACGCAGTATTTT
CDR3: CATSSNGRTDTQYF

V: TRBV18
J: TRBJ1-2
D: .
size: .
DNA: TGTGCCGGCTTGGGGGGCGAACAGGGCGGATACACCTTC
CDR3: CAGLGGEQGGYTF

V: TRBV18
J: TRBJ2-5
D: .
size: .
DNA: TGTGCCAGCTCACAAGCGATGGGGGGAGAGACCCAGTACTTC
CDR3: CASSQAMGGETQYF

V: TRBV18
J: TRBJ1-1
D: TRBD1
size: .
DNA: TGTGCCAGCTCAACCCAAACAGGGGGCGCCTTTGAAGCTTTCTTT
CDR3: CASSTQTGGAFEAFF

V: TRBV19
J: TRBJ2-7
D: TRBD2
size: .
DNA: TGTGCCAGTAGTATAGACCGGACTAGCGGGAGAACCTACGAGCAGTACTTC
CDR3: CASSIDRTSGRTYEQYF

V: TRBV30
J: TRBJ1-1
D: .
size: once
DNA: TGTGCCTGGAAATGGGGTATGAACACTGAAGCTTTCTTT
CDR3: CAWKWGMNTEAFF

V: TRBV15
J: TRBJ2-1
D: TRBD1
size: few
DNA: TGTGCCACCAGCAAAACCGGGACAGGGGGCCACAATGAGCAGTTCTTC
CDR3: CATSKTGTGGHNEQFF

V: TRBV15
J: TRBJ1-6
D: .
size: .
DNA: TGTGCCACCAAGACAGGCGCAATGGGTTCACCCCTCCACTTT
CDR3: CATKTGAMGSPLHF

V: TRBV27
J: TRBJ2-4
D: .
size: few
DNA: TGTGCCAGGGGTATAGCCAAAAACATTCAGTACTTC
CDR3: CARGIAKNIQYF

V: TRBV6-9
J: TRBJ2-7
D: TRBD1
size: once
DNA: TGTGCCAGCACCCCGGGACAGGGTATTTCCTTTTTAGACGAGCAGTACTTC
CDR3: CASTPGQGISFLDEQYF

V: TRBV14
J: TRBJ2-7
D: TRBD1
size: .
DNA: TGTGCCAGCAGCCTCTTCCAGGGGGCGATGGGGGAGCAGTACTTC
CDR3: CASSLFQGAMGEQYF

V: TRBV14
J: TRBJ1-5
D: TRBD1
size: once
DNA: TGTGCCAGCAGCCAAGATCCTTCTCAGGGGGCTACCGGCTATAGCAATCAGCCCCAGCATTTT
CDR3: CASSQDPSQGATGYSNQPQHF

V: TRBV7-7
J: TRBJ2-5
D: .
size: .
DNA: TGTGCCAGCAGCTTGGGCGGGTACCAAGAGACCCAGTACTTC
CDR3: CASSLGGYQETQYF